These 29 T cell receptor beta chains were sequenced from one sample in a study of regulatory and conventional T cells in RAG deficiency. The sorted conventional CD4+ T cells were CD25-low and CD127-high, with genomic DNA sequenced. TCRdb keeps only in-frame clones here, not all; method: immunoSEQ multiplex PCR. The sample records 45,000 or so clones, about 90% being singletons. A further study also used this sample, focusing on regulatory T cells. From that second work: The primer mix had 52 TRBV and 13 TRBJ primers.

The specimen sequenced was CD4+ effector T cells sorted from blood. The origin of the receptors is a human donor in good health.

V and J are TRBV7-9 and TRBJ1-1; D is perhaps TRBD1 (5 bases). The ends were cut back, 5 bases at V and 9 bases at J, with 19 bases in the middle. CDR1 is SEHNR and CDR2 is FQNEAQ in the germline V gene (reference sequence). The CDR3 is 14 residues long. The CDR3 sequence is CASSEDPRQPKAFF. CDR3 nucleotide sequence: TGTGCCAGCAGCGAAGACCCCCGACAGCCTAAAGCTTTCTTT.

This rearrangement joins TRBV5-1 to TRBJ2-1; D is unclear. The CDR3 is made up of 17 amino acids. Per germline, CDR1 SGHRS and CDR2 YFSETQ. V lost 2 bases, J lost 1 base, and 16 bases lay in between. The DNA for the CDR3 is TGCGCCAGCAGCTTAAAACTTCTACGGTTTTCCTACAATGAGCAGTTCTTC. Translating gives CASSLKLLRFSYNEQFF.

On this clone itself: This specimen includes other DNA sequences encoding the same CDR3. The J gene is TRBJ1-3, the V gene TRBV18; unclear D gene. The germline CDR1 and CDR2 sequences are KGHSH and LQKENI. V lost 3 bases to trimming and J lost 0 bases, with 6 bases between them. The CDR3 is made up of 14 amino acids. CDR3 DNA: TGTGCCAGCTCACCGAGCAGCTCTGGAAACACCATATATTTT. The encoded protein is CASSPSSSGNTIYF.

CDR3 in amino acids: CASGGAGAGQETQYF. The CDR3 DNA reads TGTGCCAGCGGGGGGGCAGGGGCGGGTCAAGAGACCCAGTACTTC. The chain uses TRBV6-1 and TRBJ2-5; D is possibly TRBD2 (7 bases). The CDR3 runs to 15 residues. Trimming took off 8 bases at V and 2 bases at J, with 18 bases between the two ends. The germline V gene encodes CDR1 MNHNS and CDR2 SASEGT.

The gene calls are TRBV2 and TRBJ1-2, with 10 bases identical to TRBD1. Germline V gives CDR1 SNHLY, CDR2 FYNNEI. The CDR3 extends over 14 amino acids. With V trimmed by 8 bases and J by 4 bases, 7 bases remained unmatched. The CDR3, as DNA: TGTGCCAGCCCCCCCCGGGACAGGGGCTATGGCTACACCTTC. Protein sequence: CASPPRDRGYGYTF. Combining the CDR3 with reference TRBV2 and TRBJ1-2 gives the whole variable domain EPEVTQTPSHQVTQMGQEVILRCVPISNHLYFYWYRQILGQKVEFLVSFYNNEISEKSEIFDDQFSVERPDGSNFTLKIRSTKLEDSAMYFCASPPRDRGYGYTFGSGTRLTVV.

The chain links TRBV5-1 to TRBJ2-7, with D possibly TRBD1 on 5 matching bases. The CDR3 length is 12 residues. The germline V and J ends were trimmed by 6 bases and 5 bases, with 12 bases remaining between them. The germline V gene encodes CDR1 SGHRS and CDR2 YFSETQ. The CDR3, as DNA: TGCGCCAGCAATACCCAGGGAAACGAGCAGTACTTC. Translation: CASNTQGNEQYF.

The J gene is TRBJ2-2, the V gene TRBV19; D unresolved. The V end lost 2 bases, the J end lost 4 bases, and 8 bases lay between the germline ends. This CDR3 region has 14 residues. The germline V gene encodes CDR1 LNHDA and CDR2 SQIVND (reference sequence). The CDR3 nucleotides are TGTGCCAGTAGTATAAGGGAAATCACCGGGGAGCTGTTTTTT. Its translation is CASSIREITGELFF.

This chain joins TRBV7-9 and TRBJ1-1; D is unresolved. Trimming cost V 1 base and J 4 bases, with 10 bases left between them. The CDR3 has 14 residues. From germline, CDR1 is SEHNR and CDR2 FQNEAQ (reference sequence). CDR3 protein: CASSLDPPGTEAFF. As DNA, the CDR3 is TGTGCCAGCAGCTTAGACCCTCCCGGCACTGAAGCTTTCTTT.

This chain links TRBV30 with TRBJ2-1; D gene uncertain. Trimming stripped 1 base from V and 10 bases from J, with 14 bases between. CDR3 length: 13 residues. The germline CDR1 and CDR2 sequences are GTSNPN and SVGIG (reference sequence). Here the CDR3 reads CAWSGAPLGEQFF. Here the CDR3 DNA reads TGTGCCTGGAGTGGGGCCCCTCTGGGGGAGCAGTTCTTC.

CDR3: CATRDGQLNTEAFF. In nucleotides, the CDR3 is TGTGCCACCAGGGACGGACAGCTAAACACTGAAGCTTTCTTT. The chain uses TRBV15 and TRBJ1-1; possible D gene TRBD1, 6 bases. V lost 6 bases and J lost 2, with 13 bases in between. The V gene's germline CDR1 is LNHNV and CDR2 YYDKDF (reference sequence). This CDR3 spans 14 amino acids.

This chain links TRBV7-9 with TRBJ2-7, with a tentative D call TRBD1 (5 bases). Trimming shortened V by 4 bases and J by 3 bases, and 7 bases separated the two germline ends. The germline V gene has CDR1 SEHNR and CDR2 FQNEAQ (reference sequence). CDR3 length: 12 residues. CDR3 protein: CASSSTVYEQYF. In DNA, the CDR3 is TGTGCCAGCAGCTCGACAGTCTACGAGCAGTACTTC.

V is TRBV2 and J is TRBJ1-5; TRBD1 agrees at 9 bases. Germline CDR1 SNHLY, CDR2 FYNNEI. Unmatched junction bases numbered 13, after V lost 4 bases and J lost 6 bases. The CDR3 extends over 17 amino acids. The CDR3 is CASSGMRWTGVVQPQHF. In nucleotides, the CDR3 is TGTGCCAGCAGTGGGATGAGGTGGACAGGGGTGGTTCAGCCCCAGCATTTT.

This chain links TRBV27 with TRBJ1-6; maybe TRBD1 (6 bases). The CDR3 is 15 amino acids. Between the trimmed V and J ends, which lost 4 bases and 10 bases, there was a span of 17 bases. Germline V gene data show CDR1 as MNHEY and CDR2 as SMNVEV (reference sequence). This CDR3 is CASSSGVGPHSPLHF. CDR3 DNA: TGTGCCAGCAGTTCAGGGGTCGGACCTCACTCACCCCTCCACTTT.

Concerning this clone itself: In this CDR3 the conserved last residue, phenylalanine or tryptophan, is missing, so a read error is likely. The chain is built from TRBV29-1 and TRBJ1-5; 7 bases match TRBD1. The CDR3 contains 13 residues. V shed 7 bases and J 6 bases; nucleotides not matched to a gene: 9. Germline values: CDR1 SQVTM, CDR2 ANQGSEA. The CDR3 bases are TGCAGCGCCCAGGGGGACTGGAGTCAGCCCCAGCATCTT. Its translation is CSAQGDWSQPQHL.

This chain links TRBV5-6 with TRBJ2-1; TRBD2 agrees at 10 bases. Trimming took 4 bases from V and 0 from J; bases not matched to a gene: 10. CDR1 is SGHDT and CDR2 is YYEEEE in the germline V gene. CDR3 length equals 18 residues. CDR3 coding DNA: TGTGCCAGCAGCCTACTAGCGGGACACGGTAGCTCCTACAATGAGCAGTTCTTC. It is translated as CASSLLAGHGSSYNEQFF.

This sequence joins TRBV28 and TRBJ2-7; tentative D call: TRBD1 (6 bases). Germline lookup yields CDR1 MDHEN and CDR2 SYDVKM. Trimming shortened V by 2 bases and J by 2 bases, and 7 bases separated the two germline ends. The CDR3 is 13 amino acids. CDR3 residues: CASSLQGTYEQYF. The DNA of the CDR3 is TGTGCCAGCAGTTTACAGGGGACCTACGAGCAGTACTTC. Full variable domain (outside the CDR3, taken from reference TRBV28 and TRBJ2-7): DVKVTQSSRYLVKRTGEKVFLECVQDMDHENMFWYRQDPGLGLRLIYFSYDVKMKEKGDIPEGYSVSREKKERFSLILESASTNQTSMYLCASSLQGTYEQYFGPGTRLTVT.

This clone was detected only a few times. The chain recombines TRBV19 with TRBJ1-3; D uncertain. Trimming shortened V by 5 bases and J by 0 bases, and 14 bases separated the two germline ends. The CDR3 has 16 amino acids. The V gene's germline CDR1 is LNHDA and CDR2 SQIVND (reference sequence). The CDR3 DNA follows: TGTGCCAGTAGTTCACCTAAAGGGTACTCTGGAAACACCATATATTTT. It codes for CASSSPKGYSGNTIYF.

The chain uses TRBV14 and TRBJ2-1; D perhaps matches TRBD1 (6 bases). V was trimmed by 4 bases and J by 9 bases, leaving 13 bases between them. CDR1 SGHDN and CDR2 FVKESK come from the germline V gene. The CDR3 is made up of 13 amino acids. CDR3 DNA sequence: TGTGCCAGCAGCCTCTACACAGGGAGTGAGCAGTTCTTC. This codes for CASSLYTGSEQFF.

The rearrangement links TRBV5-1 to TRBJ2-2, with TRBD1 matching 8 bases. Germline values: CDR1 SGHRS, CDR2 YFSETQ. This CDR3 has 15 residues. V lost 2 bases and J lost 3; bases outside the gene matches: 3. The CDR3 DNA sequence: TGCGCCAGCAGCTTAGGACAGGGCCACACCGGGGAGCTGTTTTTT. Translated: CASSLGQGHTGELFF.

V usage is TRBV15 and J usage is TRBJ1-2; D is ambiguous. This CDR3 is built from 16 residues. Trimming left V 3 bases short and J 6 bases short, with 20 bases between. Germline CDR1 and CDR2: LNHNV and YYDKDF (reference sequence). CDR3 DNA sequence: TGTGCCACCAGCAGTAGGGTCGGGTCCCAAGGGCATGGCTACACCTTC. Encoded protein: CATSSRVGSQGHGYTF. Full variable domain (rest looked up from reference TRBV15 and TRBJ1-2): DAMVIQNPRYQVTQFGKPVTLSCSQTLNHNVMYWYQQKSSQAPKLLFHYYDKDFNNEADTPDNFQSRRPNTSFCFLDIRSPGLGDTAMYLCATSSRVGSQGHGYTFGSGTRLTVV.

CDR3 loop: CASTRDRSNYGYTF. Written as DNA, the CDR3 is TGTGCCAGTACTCGGGACAGGTCAAACTATGGCTACACCTTC. This rearrangement joins TRBV19 to TRBJ1-2; 8 bases fit TRBD1. Trimming took 7 bases from V and 2 from J; bases not matched to a gene: 6. CDR1 is LNHDA, CDR2 SQIVND, per germline (reference sequence). The CDR3 extends over 14 amino acids.

The chain uses TRBV19 and TRBJ2-5; D possibly corresponds to TRBD2 (5 bases). The germline V gene encodes CDR1 LNHDA and CDR2 SQIVND (reference sequence). The CDR3 length is 14 residues. V lost 6 bases and J 4 bases, leaving 15 bases between the germline ends. CDR3 coding DNA: TGTGCCAGTAGGTCTCTCGAGGGTGGAGAGACCCAGTACTTC. It codes for CASRSLEGGETQYF.

CDR3 protein: CASSSAGTLDNSPLHF. The CDR3 region has the DNA TGTGCCAGCAGCTCGGCCGGGACATTAGATAATTCACCCCTCCACTTT. The chain joins TRBV11-3 to TRBJ1-6; weak D call: TRBD1 (6 bases). V lost 4 bases and J lost 5, with 15 bases in between. Germline V gene sequence: CDR1 SGHNT, CDR2 YENEEA. This CDR3 comprises 16 residues.

V gene TRBV19 combines with J gene TRBJ1-1, with D maybe TRBD1 (5 bases). The CDR3 spans 14 residues. V was trimmed by 3 bases and J by 1 base, leaving 9 bases between them. The germline V gene encodes CDR1 LNHDA and CDR2 SQIVND (reference sequence). The CDR3 here is CASSMDIRNTEAFF. In DNA, the CDR3 is TGTGCCAGTAGTATGGACATCAGGAACACTGAAGCTTTCTTT. Looking up the rest from reference TRBV19 and TRBJ1-1 gives the full variable domain: DGGITQSPKYLFRKEGQNVTLSCEQNLNHDAMYWYRQDPGQGLRLIYYSQIVNDFQKGDIAEGYSVSREKKESFPLTVTSAQKNPTAFYLCASSMDIRNTEAFFGQGTRLTVV.

The chain links TRBV28 to TRBJ1-6; the D gene is possibly TRBD1 (6 bases). CDR1 is MDHEN and CDR2 is SYDVKM in the germline V gene. The length of the CDR3 is 17 residues. V was pared by 5 bases and J by 0 bases, with 14 bases between. The CDR3, as DNA: TGTGCCAGCAGTGCCGGCACAGGGAGCTCCTATAATTCACCCCTCCACTTT. Its protein is CASSAGTGSSYNSPLHF.

This chain uses TRBV5-4 with TRBJ1-5; D is unresolved. The ends were cut back, 4 bases at V and 4 bases at J, with 12 bases in the middle. The germline CDR1 and CDR2 sequences are SGHNT and YYREEE (reference sequence). CDR3 size: 14 residues. DNA for the CDR3: TGTGCCAGCAGCCCGGGGATAGAGAATCAGCCCCAGCATTTT. It codes for CASSPGIENQPQHF. Full variable domain (missing parts from reference TRBV5-4 and TRBJ1-5): ETGVTQSPTHLIKTRGQQVTLRCSSQSGHNTVSWYQQALGQGPQFIFQYYREEENGRGNFPPRFSGLQFPNYSSELNVNALELDDSALYLCASSPGIENQPQHFGDGTRLSIL.

The genes are TRBV30 and TRBJ2-1; D not certain. With 4 bases removed from V and 2 bases from J, the gap between germline ends came to 12 bases. Germline assignment: CDR1 GTSNPN and CDR2 SVGIG (reference sequence). The CDR3 is 14 amino acids. The CDR3 loop reads CAWMHQRAYNEQFF. The CDR3 DNA reads as TGTGCCTGGATGCACCAGCGAGCCTACAATGAGCAGTTCTTC.

The chain couples TRBV19 to TRBJ1-6; 8 bases agree with TRBD1. Trimming cost V 6 bases and J 5 bases; bases outside gene matches: 3. This CDR3 region has 14 residues. The germline gives CDR1 LNHDA, CDR2 SQIVND (reference sequence). DNA for the CDR3: TGTGCCAGTAGCACACAGGGGGATAATTCACCCCTCCACTTT. Protein: CASSTQGDNSPLHF.

The chain is built from TRBV4-1 and TRBJ1-2; 7 bases map to TRBD1. Unmatched junction bases numbered 8, after V lost 3 bases and J lost 4 bases. The CDR3 loop spans 15 amino acids. CDR1 is MGHRA, CDR2 YSYEKL, per germline. In DNA, the CDR3 is TGCGCCAGCAGCCAGGAAGGGGGCCTCGGCTATGGCTACACCTTC. Its translation: CASSQEGGLGYGYTF.